These T cell receptor beta chains were read from a single sample in a study of cytomegalovirus exposure and HLA in healthy donors. Sequencing used immunoSEQ multiplex PCR; TCRdb keeps in-frame clones, though not all of them. The table has approximately 150,000 clones, around 80% seen once. The sequenced sample consisted of PBMCs. Every receptor here comes from a man between 18 and 29 years old in good health and CMV-seropositive. The CDR3 runs from the conserved cysteine through the conserved F or W. The D gene is left open where the match is weak. Rows give clone size only sometimes, using once, few, many, or a class for an expanded clone.

j_call cdr3_length clone_size v_call d_call cdr3_aa cdr3_nt
TRBJ2-7 15 . TRBV2 . CASSRLSDPSYEQYF TGTGCCAGCAGTAGATTAAGCGACCCATCCTACGAGCAGTACTTC
TRBJ2-5 16 few TRBV2 TRBD2 CASLGRVGLKKETQYF TGTGCCAGCCTAGGAAGGGTGGGACTAAAAAAAGAGACCCAGTACTTC
TRBJ2-1 14 few TRBV11-3 TRBD2 CASSLSSGSSEQFF TGTGCCAGCAGCTTGAGTAGCGGGAGTTCTGAGCAGTTCTTC
TRBJ2-2 14 . TRBV11-3 . CASSHGTNTGELFF TGTGCCAGCAGCCATGGGACAAACACCGGGGAGCTGTTTTTT
TRBJ2-7 16 few TRBV9 TRBD2 CASSAGGLAVTSEQYF TGTGCCAGCAGCGCGGGGGGACTAGCGGTAACGTCCGAGCAGTACTTC
TRBJ2-5 14 few TRBV29-1 TRBD1 CSIKGTGVIETQYF TGCAGCATTAAGGGGACAGGGGTCATTGAGACCCAGTACTTC
TRBJ2-7 11 . TRBV18 . CASSPTYEQYF TGTGCCAGCTCCCCCACCTACGAGCAGTACTTC
TRBJ1-5 14 . TRBV5-6 . CASSGGGRFQPQHF TGTGCCAGCAGCGGAGGAGGGAGGTTTCAGCCCCAGCATTTT
TRBJ2-1 13 . TRBV7-6 . CASSRDIYNEQFF TGTGCCAGCAGCCGAGACATCTACAATGAGCAGTTCTTC
TRBJ2-5 14 . TRBV7-9 . CASSQTDRQETQYF TGTGCCAGCAGCCAAACCGACAGGCAAGAGACCCAGTACTTC
TRBJ1-1 13 . TRBV7-3 . CASSTTVNTEAFF TGTGCCAGCAGCACGACAGTGAACACTGAAGCTTTCTTT
TRBJ2-7 14 . TRBV5-7 . CASSLLNGSHEQYF TGTGCCAGCAGCTTGTTGAACGGGTCCCACGAGCAGTACTTC
TRBJ2-1 16 . TRBV18 TRBD2 CASSPFSSGAYNEQFF TGTGCCAGCTCACCGTTTTCTAGCGGGGCCTACAATGAGCAGTTCTTC
TRBJ2-7 14 . TRBV6-1 TRBD1 CASSEAGGEGWQYF TGTGCCAGCAGTGAAGCAGGGGGCGAAGGGTGGCAGTACTTC
TRBJ2-1 14 few TRBV29-1 . CSVVSGLTYNEQFF TGCAGCGTTGTATCCGGTCTGACCTACAATGAGCAGTTCTTC
TRBJ2-7 16 . TRBV7-9 . CASSLGPGSLSYEQYF TGTGCCAGCAGCTTAGGACCAGGGTCCCTCTCCTACGAGCAGTACTTC
TRBJ1-4 16 . TRBV14 . CASSQLRGFANEKLFF TGTGCCAGCAGCCAACTCCGGGGGTTTGCTAATGAAAAACTGTTTTTT
TRBJ1-2 13 . TRBV6-6 TRBD1 CASSREQGMGYTF TGTGCCAGCAGCCGTGAACAGGGGATGGGCTACACCTTC
TRBJ2-5 17 few TRBV18 TRBD2 CASSPGLAGGPRETQYF TGTGCCAGCTCACCGGGACTAGCGGGAGGGCCACGAGAGACCCAGTACTTC
TRBJ2-5 15 . TRBV7-2 . CASSFPDPMGGTQYF TGTGCCAGCAGCTTTCCTGACCCGATGGGGGGGACCCAGTACTTC
TRBJ2-7 15 . TRBV6-1 . CPSRWIVVAVQKQYF TGTCCCAGCAGATGGATTGTCGTGGCGGTGCAAAAGCAGTACTTC
TRBJ1-4 18 . TRBV30 TRBD1 CAWSETRGRTSTNEKLFF TGTGCCTGGAGTGAAACGAGGGGGCGGACCTCAACTAATGAAAAACTGTTTTTT
TRBJ2-3 12 . TRBV2 . CASSEYSGAQYF TGTGCCAGCAGTGAATATTCAGGGGCGCAGTATTTT
TRBJ2-7 12 once TRBV5-1 . CASSLTEAEQYF TGCGCCAGCAGCCTGACAGAGGCGGAGCAGTACTTC
TRBJ1-1 13 . TRBV7-3 TRBD1 CASSGDRETEAFF TGTGCCAGCAGCGGGGACAGGGAAACTGAAGCTTTCTTT
TRBJ2-6 16 . TRBV19 . CASSLDGVRGANVLTF TGTGCCAGTAGTCTGGACGGGGTGAGAGGGGCCAACGTCCTGACTTTC
TRBJ2-1 12 . TRBV18 . CASSPLSNEQFF TGTGCCAGCTCACCGCTAAGCAATGAGCAGTTCTTC
TRBJ1-5 17 . TRBV9 TRBD1 CASSPRMTGLHNQPQHF TGTGCCAGCAGCCCACGGATGACAGGGCTTCACAATCAGCCCCAGCATTTT
TRBJ2-7 17 . TRBV4-1 . CASSQEDGLTGKYEQYF TGCGCCAGCAGCCAAGAGGACGGGCTGACAGGCAAATACGAGCAGTACTTC
TRBJ2-3 15 . TRBV7-9 TRBD1 CASSLALTGEDTQYF TGTGCCAGCAGCTTAGCCCTGACAGGGGAAGATACGCAGTATTTT
TRBJ2-5 15 . TRBV2 TRBD2 CARRGTSGREETQYF TGTGCCAGGAGGGGGACTAGCGGGAGGGAAGAGACCCAGTACTTC
TRBJ1-2 14 . TRBV27 TRBD1 CASSSRTGVRVYTF TGTGCCAGCAGCTCCAGGACAGGGGTGAGGGTCTACACCTTC
TRBJ2-2 13 . TRBV10-1 . CASSDAGTGELFF TGCGCCAGCAGTGATGCGGGGACCGGGGAGCTGTTTTTT
TRBJ1-5 14 . TRBV28 . CATSAGHSNQPQHF TGTGCCACCTCTGCAGGACATAGCAATCAGCCCCAGCATTTT
TRBJ2-2 14 few TRBV11-2 . CASSPRIAWGELFF TGTGCCAGCAGCCCTCGGATAGCGTGGGGGGAGCTGTTTTTT
TRBJ1-1 13 . TRBV30 . CAWGQQGYTEAFF TGTGCCTGGGGACAGCAGGGGTACACTGAAGCTTTCTTT
TRBJ2-3 14 . TRBV5-1 . CASSVSESTDTQYF TGCGCCAGCAGCGTTAGCGAGAGCACAGATACGCAGTATTTT